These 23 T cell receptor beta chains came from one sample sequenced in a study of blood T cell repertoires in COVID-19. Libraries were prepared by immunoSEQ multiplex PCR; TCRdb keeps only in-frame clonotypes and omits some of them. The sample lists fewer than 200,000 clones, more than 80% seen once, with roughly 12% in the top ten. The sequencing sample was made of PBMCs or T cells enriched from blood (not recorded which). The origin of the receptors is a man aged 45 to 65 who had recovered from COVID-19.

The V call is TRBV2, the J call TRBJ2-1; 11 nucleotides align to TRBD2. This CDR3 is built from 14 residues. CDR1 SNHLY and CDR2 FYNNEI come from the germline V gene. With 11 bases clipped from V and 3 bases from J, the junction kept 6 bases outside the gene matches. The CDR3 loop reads CAGGLAGLYNEQFF. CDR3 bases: TGTGCCGGAGGACTAGCGGGTCTCTACAATGAGCAGTTCTTC.

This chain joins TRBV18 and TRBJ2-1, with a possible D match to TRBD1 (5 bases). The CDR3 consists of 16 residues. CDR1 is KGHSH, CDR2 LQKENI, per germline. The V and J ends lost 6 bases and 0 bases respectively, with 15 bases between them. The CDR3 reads CASSLRTTRSYNEQFF. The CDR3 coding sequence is TGTGCCAGCTCCCTTCGGACAACGCGCTCCTACAATGAGCAGTTCTTC.

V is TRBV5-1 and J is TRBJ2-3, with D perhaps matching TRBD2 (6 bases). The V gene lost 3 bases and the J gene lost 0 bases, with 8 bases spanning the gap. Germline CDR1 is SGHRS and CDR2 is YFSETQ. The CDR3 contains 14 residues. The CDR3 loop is CASSWGESTDTQYF. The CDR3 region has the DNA TGCGCCAGCAGCTGGGGGGAGAGCACAGATACGCAGTATTTT.

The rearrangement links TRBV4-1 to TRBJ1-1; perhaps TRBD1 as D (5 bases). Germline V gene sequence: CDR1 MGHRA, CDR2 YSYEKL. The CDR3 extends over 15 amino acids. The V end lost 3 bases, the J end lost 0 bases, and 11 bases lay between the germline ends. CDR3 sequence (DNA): TGCGCCAGCAGCCAGAGAGACAGAATGAACACTGAAGCTTTCTTT. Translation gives CASSQRDRMNTEAFF.

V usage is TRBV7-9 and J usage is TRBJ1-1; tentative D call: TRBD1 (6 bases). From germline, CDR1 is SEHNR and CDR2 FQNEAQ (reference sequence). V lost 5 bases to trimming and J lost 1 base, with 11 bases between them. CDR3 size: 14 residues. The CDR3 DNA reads TGTGCCAGCAGCAAACAGGGCCAGAACACTGAAGCTTTCTTT. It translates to CASSKQGQNTEAFF.

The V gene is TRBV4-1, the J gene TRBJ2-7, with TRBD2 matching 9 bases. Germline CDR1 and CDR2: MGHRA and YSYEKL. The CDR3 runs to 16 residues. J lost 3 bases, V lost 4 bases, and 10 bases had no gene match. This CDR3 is CASSRDPGLAGYEQYF. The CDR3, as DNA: TGCGCCAGCAGCCGCGATCCGGGACTAGCCGGCTACGAGCAGTACTTC.

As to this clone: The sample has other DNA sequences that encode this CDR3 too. The CDR3 bases are TGTGCCAGCAGCGCCTTGGGACAGGGGAATTCACCCCTCCACTTT. It is translated as CASSALGQGNSPLHF. V and J are TRBV9 and TRBJ1-6, with 10 positions matching TRBD1. The germline V gene has CDR1 SGDLS and CDR2 YYNGEE. V lost 3 bases and J lost 7; bases outside the gene matches: 4. CDR3 length equals 15 residues.

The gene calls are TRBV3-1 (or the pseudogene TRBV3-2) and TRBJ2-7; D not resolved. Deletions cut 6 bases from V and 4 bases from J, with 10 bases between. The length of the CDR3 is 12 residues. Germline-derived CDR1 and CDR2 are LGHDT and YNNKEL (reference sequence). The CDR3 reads CASSLGSYEQYF. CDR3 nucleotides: TGTGCCAGCAGTCTAGGCTCTTACGAGCAGTACTTC.

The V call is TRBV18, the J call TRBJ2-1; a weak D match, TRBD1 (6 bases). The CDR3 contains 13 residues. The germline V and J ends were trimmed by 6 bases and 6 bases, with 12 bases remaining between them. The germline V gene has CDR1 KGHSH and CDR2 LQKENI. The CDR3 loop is CASSTGQLNEQFF. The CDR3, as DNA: TGTGCCAGCTCGACAGGACAGCTCAATGAGCAGTTCTTC.

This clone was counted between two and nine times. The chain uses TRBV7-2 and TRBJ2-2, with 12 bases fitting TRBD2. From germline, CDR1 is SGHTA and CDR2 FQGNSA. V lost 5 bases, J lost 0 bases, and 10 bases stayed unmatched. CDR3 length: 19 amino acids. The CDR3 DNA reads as TGTGCCAGCAGCCCACTTTCCCTAGCGGGAGGGTCGAACACCGGGGAGCTGTTTTTT. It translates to CASSPLSLAGGSNTGELFF.

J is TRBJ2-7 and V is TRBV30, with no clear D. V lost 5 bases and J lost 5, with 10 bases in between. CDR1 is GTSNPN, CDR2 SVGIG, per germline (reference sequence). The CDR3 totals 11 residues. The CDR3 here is CAWAHGNEQYF. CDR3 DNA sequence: TGTGCCTGGGCTCACGGTAACGAGCAGTACTTC. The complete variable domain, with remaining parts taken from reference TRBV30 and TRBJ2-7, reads SQTIHQWPATLVQPVGSPLSLECTVEGTSNPNLYWYRQAAGRGLQLLFYSVGIGQISSEVPQNLSASRPQDRQFILSSKKLLLSDSGFYLCAWAHGNEQYFGPGTRLTVT.

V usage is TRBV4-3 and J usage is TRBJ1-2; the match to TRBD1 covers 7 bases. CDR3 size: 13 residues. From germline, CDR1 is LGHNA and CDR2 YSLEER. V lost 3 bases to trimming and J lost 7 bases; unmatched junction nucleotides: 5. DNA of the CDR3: TGCGCCAGCAGCCAGGGGACAGTTCCTGGCTACACCTTC. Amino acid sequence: CASSQGTVPGYTF.

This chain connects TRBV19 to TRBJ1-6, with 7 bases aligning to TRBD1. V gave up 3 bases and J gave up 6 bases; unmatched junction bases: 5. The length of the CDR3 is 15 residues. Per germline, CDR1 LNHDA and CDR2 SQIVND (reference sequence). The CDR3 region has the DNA TGTGCCAGTAGTATGGAACGACAGGGTAATTCACCCCTCCACTTT. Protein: CASSMERQGNSPLHF.

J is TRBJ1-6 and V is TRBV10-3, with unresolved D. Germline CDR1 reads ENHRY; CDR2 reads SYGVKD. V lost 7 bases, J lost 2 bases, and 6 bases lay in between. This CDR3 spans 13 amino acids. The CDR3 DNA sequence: TGTGCCATCACTACAGCCTATAATTCACCCCTCCACTTT. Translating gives CAITTAYNSPLHF.

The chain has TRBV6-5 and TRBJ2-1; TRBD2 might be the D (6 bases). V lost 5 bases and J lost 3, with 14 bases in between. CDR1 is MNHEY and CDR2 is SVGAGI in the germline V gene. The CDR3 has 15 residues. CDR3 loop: CASSRDSGGYNEQFF. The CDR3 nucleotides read TGTGCCAGCAGTAGGGACTCCGGGGGCTACAATGAGCAGTTCTTC.

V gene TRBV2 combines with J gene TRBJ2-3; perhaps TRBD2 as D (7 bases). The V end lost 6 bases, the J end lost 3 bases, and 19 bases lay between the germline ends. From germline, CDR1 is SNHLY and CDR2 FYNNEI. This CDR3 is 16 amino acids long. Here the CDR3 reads CASSLSLGGGTDTQYF. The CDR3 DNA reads TGTGCCAGCAGCCTTAGTTTAGGGGGGGGGACAGATACGCAGTATTTT. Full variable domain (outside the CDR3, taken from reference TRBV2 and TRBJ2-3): EPEVTQTPSHQVTQMGQEVILRCVPISNHLYFYWYRQILGQKVEFLVSFYNNEISEKSEIFDDQFSVERPDGSNFTLKIRSTKLEDSAMYFCASSLSLGGGTDTQYFGPGTRLTVL.

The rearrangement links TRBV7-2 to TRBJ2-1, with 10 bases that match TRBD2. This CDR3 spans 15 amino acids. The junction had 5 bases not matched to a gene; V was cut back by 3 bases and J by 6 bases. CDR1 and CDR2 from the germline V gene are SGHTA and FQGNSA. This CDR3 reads CASSFDLAGANEQFF. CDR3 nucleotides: TGTGCCAGCAGCTTCGATCTAGCGGGGGCCAATGAGCAGTTCTTC.

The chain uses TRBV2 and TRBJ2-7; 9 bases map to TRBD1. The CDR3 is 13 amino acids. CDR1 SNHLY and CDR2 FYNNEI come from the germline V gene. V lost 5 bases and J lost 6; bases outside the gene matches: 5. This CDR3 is CASSRDRDSEQYF. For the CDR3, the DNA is TGTGCCAGCAGTCGGGACAGGGATAGCGAGCAGTACTTC.

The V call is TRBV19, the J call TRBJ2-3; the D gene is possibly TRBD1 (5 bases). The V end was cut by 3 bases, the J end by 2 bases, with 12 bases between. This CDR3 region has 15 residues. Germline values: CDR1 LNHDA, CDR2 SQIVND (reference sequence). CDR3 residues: CASSIISGFTDTQYF. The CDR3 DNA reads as TGTGCCAGTAGTATCATTTCAGGGTTCACAGATACGCAGTATTTT. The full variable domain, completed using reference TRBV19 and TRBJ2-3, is DGGITQSPKYLFRKEGQNVTLSCEQNLNHDAMYWYRQDPGQGLRLIYYSQIVNDFQKGDIAEGYSVSREKKESFPLTVTSAQKNPTAFYLCASSIISGFTDTQYFGPGTRLTVL.

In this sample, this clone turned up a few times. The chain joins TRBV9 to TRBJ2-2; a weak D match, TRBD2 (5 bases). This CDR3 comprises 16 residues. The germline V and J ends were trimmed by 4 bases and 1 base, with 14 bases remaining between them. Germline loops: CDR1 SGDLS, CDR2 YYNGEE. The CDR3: CASSPRGSGNTGELFF. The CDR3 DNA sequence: TGTGCCAGCAGCCCGAGAGGGAGTGGGAACACCGGGGAGCTGTTTTTT.

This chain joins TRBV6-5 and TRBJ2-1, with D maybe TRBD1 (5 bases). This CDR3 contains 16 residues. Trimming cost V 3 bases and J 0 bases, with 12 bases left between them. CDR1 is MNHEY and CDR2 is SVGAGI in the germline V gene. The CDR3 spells CASSYPTQGSYNEQFF. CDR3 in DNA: TGTGCCAGCAGTTATCCAACGCAGGGCTCCTACAATGAGCAGTTCTTC.

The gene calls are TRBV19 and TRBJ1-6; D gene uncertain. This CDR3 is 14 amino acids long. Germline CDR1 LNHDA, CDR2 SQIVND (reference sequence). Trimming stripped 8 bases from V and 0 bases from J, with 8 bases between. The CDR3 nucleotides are TGTGCCAGTCACACAAGCTCCTATAATTCACCCCTCCACTTT. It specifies CASHTSSYNSPLHF.

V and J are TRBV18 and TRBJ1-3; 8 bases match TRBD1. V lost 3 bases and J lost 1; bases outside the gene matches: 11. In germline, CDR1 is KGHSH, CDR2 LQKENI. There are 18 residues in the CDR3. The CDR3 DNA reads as TGTGCCAGCTCACCGCGCGACAGGGGATTGGTGTCTGGAAACACCATATATTTT. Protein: CASSPRDRGLVSGNTIYF.